This T cell receptor beta chain was documented in a study of Graves' ophthalmopathy and Graves' hyperthyroidism. This clonotype has at least ten counts. Its matching antigen is unknown. All donors with ophthalmopathy were recorded as having moderate-to-severe activity, CAS ≥3, NOSPECS ≥4 and a duration under 3 months. Excluded were patients with other autoimmune diseases, uncontrolled infections, pregnancy or lactation. The diagnosis was founded upon clinical symptoms, serum thyroxine, TRAb, thyroid ultrasound and orbital computed tomography. Germline CDR1 MGHDK, CDR2 SYGVNS. The ends were cut back, 4 bases at V and 2 bases at J, with 14 bases in the middle. There are 16 residues in the CDR3. Regarding the study as a whole: For predicting ophthalmopathy progression, the model had more than 60% sensitivity and approximately 77% specificity.

Researchers took RNA transcripts and amplified TCR beta CDR3 regions from them. Scientists carried out first-round RT-PCR using HTBI primers and then a second-round multiplex PCR. TCRdb ran MiXCR on the multiplex PCR reads and lists one entry per CDR3 protein. The data contain 350,000 to 400,000 distinct CDR3 sequences, around 16% of them singletons. What was sequenced was peripheral blood. The chain is built from TRBV25-1 and TRBJ2-2; D is perhaps TRBD1 (6 bases). This receptor was obtained from a woman younger than 30 with Graves' ophthalmopathy. CDR3 in DNA: TGTGCCAGCAGTGCCTGGGACACTCCCAACACCGGGGAGCTGTTTTTT. Amino acid sequence: CASSAWDTPNTGELFF. Filled out from reference TRBV25-1 and TRBJ2-2, the complete variable domain reads EADIYQTPRYLVIGTGKKITLECSQTMGHDKMYWYQQDPGMELHLIHYSYGVNSTEKGDLSSESTVSRIRTEHFPLTLESARPSHTSQYLCASSAWDTPNTGELFFGEGSRLTVL.